The 26 T cell receptor beta chains listed next were all sequenced from one sample in a study of T-cell reconstitution after alpha-beta-depleted transplantation in children (dated by TCRdb to about 2016). Libraries were constructed by PCR. Sequencing was carried out with an Illumina HiSeq 2500. TCR library preparation used molecular barcoding, with unique molecular identifiers applied to normalize quantification of the TCRbeta repertoire. In-frame beta chains were kept once TCRdb had trimmed the public reads at Q25 with fastp and called clones with MiXCR. Records with the same CDR3 protein are collapsed into one entry carrying the most frequent genes and DNA. The sample data list under 300,000 distinct CDR3 sequences, and around a tenth of these were observed just once. About a quarter of the sample lies in the top ten. The sample's treatment or condition, from its label and the paper: allogeneic hematopoietic cell transplantation with graft depleted of TCRalphabeta T cells and CD19 B cells.

The sample in question was peripheral blood, obtained 180 days after TCRalphabeta/CD19-depleted stem cell transplant. The receptor set was obtained from a male patient aged 2-10 years who had a stem cell transplant for chronic granulomatous disease, so the T cells may come from the graft donor.

There are many counts of this clonotype. The V and J genes are TRBV20-1 and TRBJ2-1; the D gene is possibly TRBD1 (6 bases). Germline CDR1 and CDR2: DFQATT and SNEGSKA (reference sequence). Deletions cut 5 bases from V and 9 bases from J, with 20 bases between. CDR3 length: 14 residues. The CDR3 nucleotides read TGCAGTGCTCCTCGGACAAGGGCACAGGGTGAGCAGTTCTTC. Amino acids: CSAPRTRAQGEQFF.

This clonotype was seen only once. A read error may be the cause here, since a much bigger clone is one base away. V gene TRBV5-1 combines with J gene TRBJ2-2, with 7 nucleotides matching TRBD2. The germline V gene has CDR1 SGHRS and CDR2 YFSETQ. The CDR3 runs 18 residues. CDR3 in amino acids: CTSSLALLADTRTGELFF. The CDR3 coding sequence is TGCACCAGCAGCTTGGCCCTTCTAGCGGATACGAGGACCGGGGAGCTGTTTTTT.

This clonotype was counted between two and nine times. The rearrangement uses TRBV7-9 and TRBJ2-1; the match to TRBD2 covers 8 bases. V shed 3 bases, J shed 4 bases, and the junction held 8 bases outside the gene matches. Germline V gives CDR1 SEHNR, CDR2 FQNEAQ (reference sequence). This CDR3 has 16 residues. The CDR3 region has the DNA TGTGCCAGCAGCTTTAATTTCGGCGGGGGGTACAATGAGCAGTTCTTC. It codes for CASSFNFGGGYNEQFF.

The V and J genes are TRBV28 and TRBJ1-5; no clear D gene. V was cut by 3 bases and J by 15 bases, with 18 bases left in between. Germline V lookup: CDR1 MDHEN, CDR2 SYDVKM. The length of the CDR3 is 13 residues. CDR3: CASSFVSQIPRHF. The DNA for the CDR3 is TGTGCCAGCAGTTTCGTGTCACAGATCCCGCGGCATTTT.

This clonotype came up many times. This rearrangement joins TRBV9 to TRBJ1-2; TRBD1 matches 8 bases. CDR3 length: 15 amino acids. The V gene's germline CDR1 is SGDLS and CDR2 YYNGEE. V was pared by 1 base and J by 1 base, with 3 bases of the junction left unmatched. The CDR3 DNA follows: TGTGCCAGCAGCGTAAGCGGACAGGGTAACTATGGCTACACCTTC. It is translated as CASSVSGQGNYGYTF.

V is TRBV13 and J is TRBJ2-4; 7 bases map to TRBD1. The germline CDR1 and CDR2 sequences are PRHDT and FYEKMQ (reference sequence). J lost 3 bases, V lost 1 base, and 3 bases had no gene match. This CDR3 spans 15 amino acids. CDR3 DNA sequence: TGTGCCAGCAGCTTAGAGGGGGCCGGCAAAAACATTCAGTACTTC. It translates to CASSLEGAGKNIQYF.

This clonotype was counted ten times or more. The chain joins TRBV20-1 to TRBJ2-1; D may be TRBD2 (6 bases). Germline lookup yields CDR1 DFQATT and CDR2 SNEGSKA (reference sequence). This CDR3 is built from 15 residues. With 3 bases removed from V and 0 bases from J, the gap between germline ends came to 12 bases. The CDR3 DNA reads TGCAGTGCTAGCGGGAGCCGGCTCTCCTACAATGAGCAGTTCTTC. Protein: CSASGSRLSYNEQFF.

Ten or more counts support this clonotype. The J gene is TRBJ2-5, the V gene TRBV29-1; no clear D gene. V lost 8 bases and J lost 1, with 8 bases in between. In germline, CDR1 is SQVTM, CDR2 ANQGSEA. The CDR3 loop spans 11 amino acids. Here the CDR3 DNA reads TGCAGCCACGACATCCAAGAGACCCAGTACTTC. It encodes CSHDIQETQYF.

This clonotype has a count of ten or more. The genes are TRBV7-6 and TRBJ2-1, with D possibly being TRBD1 (5 bases). Germline V gene sequence: CDR1 SGHVS, CDR2 FNYEAQ. Trimming cost V 1 base and J 0 bases, with 7 bases left between them. This CDR3 comprises 15 residues. In DNA, the CDR3 is TGTGCCAGCAGCTTAGTTGACAGCTCCTACAATGAGCAGTTCTTC. It yields the protein CASSLVDSSYNEQFF.

Many counts were recorded for this clonotype. The V gene is TRBV4-3, the J gene TRBJ2-3, with D tentatively TRBD2 (7 bases). The CDR3 has 15 amino acids. V was trimmed by 1 base and J by 2 bases, leaving 10 bases between them. Germline assignment: CDR1 LGHNA and CDR2 YSLEER. The CDR3 DNA follows: TGCGCCAGCAGCCAAGCGGGGGGCCCCACAGATACGCAGTATTTT. It is translated as CASSQAGGPTDTQYF.

The chain joins TRBV18 to TRBJ2-7, with D perhaps TRBD2 (6 bases). Trimming took off 6 bases at V and 0 bases at J, with 12 bases between the two ends. The germline V gene has CDR1 KGHSH and CDR2 LQKENI. CDR3 length: 14 amino acids. The CDR3 sequence is CASSGGKSSYEQYF. The CDR3 nucleotides read TGTGCCAGCTCCGGAGGGAAGAGCTCCTACGAGCAGTACTTC. Full variable domain (rest looked up from reference TRBV18 and TRBJ2-7): NAGVMQNPRHLVRRRGQEARLRCSPMKGHSHVYWYRQLPEEGLKFMVYLQKENIIDESGMPKERFSAEFPKEGPSILRIQQVVRGDSAAYFCASSGGKSSYEQYFGPGTRLTVT.

There are many counts of this clonotype. Here the CDR3 reads CASSYRTDNTGELFF. The DNA of the CDR3 is TGTGCCAGCAGCTACAGGACAGACAACACCGGGGAGCTGTTTTTT. The V gene is TRBV5-6, the J gene TRBJ2-2; possibly TRBD1 for D (6 bases). The germline V gene encodes CDR1 SGHDT and CDR2 YYEEEE. The CDR3 extends over 15 amino acids. The V end was cut by 3 bases, the J end by 2 bases, with 11 bases between.

The chain carries TRBV28 and TRBJ2-1; no clear D gene. From germline, CDR1 is MDHEN and CDR2 SYDVKM. Trimming removed 2 bases at V and 0 bases at J, with 11 bases between. CDR3 length: 16 amino acids. The CDR3 DNA reads TGTGCCAGCAGTTTAGGGCCTAAAGGCTCCTACAATGAGCAGTTCTTC. Amino acid sequence: CASSLGPKGSYNEQFF. The full variable domain, rest sourced from reference TRBV28 and TRBJ2-1, is DVKVTQSSRYLVKRTGEKVFLECVQDMDHENMFWYRQDPGLGLRLIYFSYDVKMKEKGDIPEGYSVSREKKERFSLILESASTNQTSMYLCASSLGPKGSYNEQFFGPGTRLTVL.

This clonotype was counted ten times or more. Here the CDR3 reads CSARWSGGDQETQYF. In nucleotides, the CDR3 is TGCAGTGCTAGGTGGAGCGGGGGGGACCAAGAGACCCAGTACTTC. J is TRBJ2-5 and V is TRBV20-1; 10 positions agree with TRBD2. The CDR3 has 15 amino acids. The junction had 4 bases not matched to a gene; V was cut back by 3 bases and J by 0 bases. The germline CDR1 and CDR2 sequences are DFQATT and SNEGSKA (reference sequence).

At least ten counts were recorded for this clonotype. The chain has TRBV15 and TRBJ2-1; the D gene is possibly TRBD1 (5 bases). With 4 bases removed from V and 8 bases from J, the gap between germline ends came to 18 bases. CDR1 LNHNV and CDR2 YYDKDF come from the germline V gene (reference sequence). CDR3 length: 15 amino acids. In DNA form, the CDR3 reads TGTGCCACCAGCACCCTCGGACAAGCAGGCTATGAGCAGTTCTTC. It translates to CATSTLGQAGYEQFF.

The sample holds many counts of this clonotype. This rearrangement joins TRBV7-9 to TRBJ2-1; TRBD1 matches at 8 bases. Losses at the gene ends were 3 bases for V and 10 bases for J; bases not matched to a gene: 11. The CDR3 runs 15 residues. Germline V gives CDR1 SEHNR, CDR2 FQNEAQ (reference sequence). In nucleotides, the CDR3 is TGTGCCAGCAGCTTTGAGTACTGGACAGGGCGAGAGCAGTTCTTC. This codes for CASSFEYWTGREQFF. Full variable domain (remainder filled in from reference TRBV7-9 and TRBJ2-1): DTGVSQNPRHKITKRGQNVTFRCDPISEHNRLYWYRQTLGQGPEFLTYFQNEAQLEKSRLLSDRFSAERPKGSFSTLEIQRTEQGDSAMYLCASSFEYWTGREQFFGPGTRLTVL.

The rearrangement uses TRBV29-1 and TRBJ2-1; no firm D call. The CDR3 extends over 15 amino acids. V was shortened by 0 bases and J by 2 bases, with 11 bases between the two germline ends. Germline V gene sequence: CDR1 SQVTM, CDR2 ANQGSEA. The DNA of the CDR3 is TGCAGCGTTGAAGAAGTTTCGATTACCTACAATGAGCAGTTCTTC. Translating gives CSVEEVSITYNEQFF.

This clonotype was observed many times. The V call is TRBV11-2, the J call TRBJ2-2; D is possibly TRBD2 (5 bases). Trimming pared 7 bases from V and 2 bases from J, leaving 29 bases between. The CDR3 is 20 residues long. Germline CDR1 reads SGHAT; CDR2 reads FQNNGV. The CDR3 sequence: CASTQLWSLARLNNTGELFF. Here the CDR3 DNA reads TGTGCCAGCACCCAACTTTGGTCTCTAGCTCGATTAAATAACACCGGGGAGCTGTTTTTT.

This clonotype was seen ten or more times. This chain uses TRBV5-1 with TRBJ2-2; D is unclear. The CDR3 extends over 15 amino acids. Germline V gene sequence: CDR1 SGHRS, CDR2 YFSETQ. V was shortened by 4 bases and J by 8 bases, with 18 bases between the two germline ends. The CDR3 DNA sequence: TGCGCCAGCAGCCCAGCCCTCGCTAGGGCTGGGGAGCTGTTTTTT. Its protein product is CASSPALARAGELFF.

The table lists this clonotype with many counts. V is TRBV7-2 and J is TRBJ2-2; D ambiguous. The V gene lost 5 bases and the J gene lost 6 bases, with 10 bases spanning the gap. The CDR3 has 13 amino acids. The germline gives CDR1 SGHTA, CDR2 FQGNSA. The CDR3 spells CASSHNPAGELFF. The DNA for the CDR3 is TGTGCCAGCAGCCATAACCCCGCCGGGGAGCTGTTTTTT.

Of note for this clonotype: A much more abundant neighbour one base away suggests this may be a read error. The rearrangement uses TRBV5-1 and TRBJ1-6, with D maybe TRBD1 (5 bases). With 4 bases removed from V and 7 bases from J, the gap between germline ends came to 15 bases. Germline V gene lookup returns CDR1 SGHRS and CDR2 YFSETQ. This CDR3 is 15 amino acids long. In DNA form, the CDR3 reads TGCGCCAGCAGCGCGTGGTCAGGGCGAAATTCACCCCTCCACTTT. Protein sequence: CASSAWSGRNSPLHF.

This clonotype was seen at least ten times. The rearrangement links TRBV29-1 to TRBJ2-5; tentatively, D is TRBD2 (5 bases). Between the trimmed V and J ends, which lost 1 base and 4 bases, there was a span of 13 bases. Germline lookup yields CDR1 SQVTM and CDR2 ANQGSEA. This CDR3 region has 14 residues. The CDR3 nucleotides read TGCAGCGTTGAAGCCGGGAAGGGCGGAGAGACCCAGTACTTC. This codes for CSVEAGKGGETQYF.

J is TRBJ2-2 and V is TRBV20-1; D call uncertain. V lost 0 bases and J lost 0, with 20 bases in between. Looked up from germline, CDR1 is DFQATT and CDR2 is SNEGSKA (reference sequence). This CDR3 comprises 19 residues. Written as DNA, the CDR3 is TGCAGTGCTAGAGACCAGGCCCCACATTGGGCAGCGAACACCGGGGAGCTGTTTTTT. This sequence encodes CSARDQAPHWAANTGELFF.

In its sample, this clonotype was seen many times. The gene calls are TRBV5-1 and TRBJ2-2; D is uncertain. Trimming shortened V by 7 bases and J by 2 bases, and 6 bases separated the two germline ends. The CDR3 loop spans 12 amino acids. Germline V lookup: CDR1 SGHRS, CDR2 YFSETQ. CDR3 sequence: CASRGNTGELFF. The DNA for the CDR3 is TGCGCCAGCCGTGGAAACACCGGGGAGCTGTTTTTT.

This clonotype showed up many times. The CDR3 DNA reads TGCAGCCCGTGTCTCGTGGGGGTCTACAATGAGCAGTTCTTC. Translating gives CSPCLVGVYNEQFF. V is TRBV29-1 and J is TRBJ2-1; D tentatively reads TRBD1 or TRBD2 (5 bases each). CDR1 and CDR2 (germline): SQVTM, ANQGSEA. Trimming took 8 bases from V and 3 from J, leaving 17 bases between them. The CDR3 contains 14 residues.

The table lists this clonotype with many counts. The V and J genes are TRBV7-9 and TRBJ1-6, with 7 bases matching TRBD1. The CDR3 consists of 14 residues. The germline CDR1 and CDR2 sequences are SEHNR and FQNEAQ (reference sequence). V dropped 5 bases and J dropped 7; count of bases not matched to a gene: 5. DNA for the CDR3: TGTGCCAGCAGCATTACAGGGGAAAATTCACCCCTCCACTTT. Its translation is CASSITGENSPLHF.